This TCR beta chain was retrieved from a study of shared clonotypes between healthy human individuals. Notes on this clone: The antigen is not known.

TCRdb's copy holds only in-frame clones and misses some; the assay was immunoSEQ multiplex PCR. The sample comprises 500,000 or so clones, more than 95% of which are singletons, and under 0.065% rests with the top ten. Broader study findings: Researchers found naive subsets generally carried larger estimated richness than memory subsets.

The CD4+ fraction was divided into a CD45RA+ naive subset and a CD45RA-negative memory subset. J lost 3 bases, V lost 0 bases, and 4 bases had no gene match. The germline gives CDR1 LGHNT, CDR2 FRNRAP. CDR3 length: 16 amino acids. Sequencing was carried out using naive CD4+ T cells sorted from blood. The subset was: CD45RA+ positively selected. The TCR sequence derives from a woman aged 25 to 39 in good health. The genes are TRBV12-5 and TRBJ2-2, with TRBD2 matching over 7 bases. The CDR3 spells CASGLVLADYTGELFF. The CDR3 bases are TGTGCTAGTGGTTTGGTCCTAGCGGATTACACCGGGGAGCTGTTTTTT.